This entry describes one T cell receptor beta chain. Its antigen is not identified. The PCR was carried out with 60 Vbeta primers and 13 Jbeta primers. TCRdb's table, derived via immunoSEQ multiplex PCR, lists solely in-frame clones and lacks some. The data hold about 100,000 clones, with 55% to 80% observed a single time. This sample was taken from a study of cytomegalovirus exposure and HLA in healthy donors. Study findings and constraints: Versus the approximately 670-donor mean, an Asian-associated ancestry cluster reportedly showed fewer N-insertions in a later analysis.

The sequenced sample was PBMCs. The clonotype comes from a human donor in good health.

The CDR3 spells CASRKAVSTDTQYF. In DNA, the CDR3 is TGCGCCAGCAGGAAAGCGGTTAGCACAGATACGCAGTATTTT. This chain uses TRBV5-1 with TRBJ2-3; perhaps TRBD2 as D (5 bases). The CDR3 covers 14 residues. With 5 bases removed from V and 0 bases from J, the gap between germline ends came to 10 bases. CDR1 is SGHRS, CDR2 YFSETQ, per germline.